A selection of T cell receptor beta chains follows, all from one sample in a study of CD8 T cells in Susac syndrome. TCRdb recomputed calls from the immunoSEQ multiplex PCR reads with MiXCR, one row per CDR3 protein. The table records about 140,000 distinct CDR3 sequences, roughly 94% of them present only once. Sequencing was performed on CD4+ T cells from PBMCs. These receptors came from a human donor in good health. CDR3s include the opening cysteine and the closing phenylalanine or tryptophan. The listing skips clone size in some rows; elsewhere it reads once, few, many or a size class.

TRBV7-2	TRBJ2-7	.	CASSHEGRHSYEQYF
TRBV6-5	TRBJ2-5	.	CASSSLAGKETQYF
TRBV12-3/TRBV12-4	TRBJ2-1	.	CASSLSVGREDNEQFF
TRBV12-3/TRBV12-4	TRBJ1-2	.	CASSHYRAGYTF
TRBV23-1	TRBJ1-2	.	CASHMRGPRANYGYTF
TRBV5-1	TRBJ2-5	.	CASSPGTSGRSSLVTQYF
TRBV4-1	TRBJ2-5	.	CASSQEGVGQETQYF
TRBV14	TRBJ1-1	once	CASSQVMNRNTEAFF
TRBV19	TRBJ2-7	.	CASSIDSRGSVYEQYF
TRBV6-6	TRBJ1-4	.	CASSYGQFNEKLFF
TRBV6-1	TRBJ1-1	.	CASFPDRGRVKDTEAFF
TRBV20-1	TRBJ2-4	.	CSARESIRNIQYF
TRBV7-9	TRBJ2-3	.	CASSFRVSTDTQYF
TRBV28	TRBJ1-2	.	CASSLWGDRTDGYTF
TRBV29-1	TRBJ2-1	.	CSVQGGLANNERFF
TRBV27	TRBJ2-2	.	CASSLGGGRASGELFF
TRBV7-2	TRBJ2-5	.	CASSLATGGYETQYF
TRBV6-5	TRBJ1-1	few	CASSLDSEGEAFF
TRBV7-2	TRBJ1-5	.	CASSFRVGAQPQHF
TRBV3-1	TRBJ2-7	.	CASSQWANSYEQYF
TRBV10-1	TRBJ2-2	once	CASMDGASGELFF
TRBV3-1	TRBJ2-7	.	CASSQGLTSGTYEQYF
TRBV18	TRBJ2-3	.	CASSPAGAGTDTQYF
TRBV6-1	TRBJ1-1	few	CASSLRGTEAFF
TRBV20-1	TRBJ1-1	.	CSAREDRGPNTEAFF
TRBV5-4	TRBJ2-7	.	CASNAGGRAVYEQYF
TRBV6-6	TRBJ1-2	.	CASSYSGTTYGYTF
TRBV30	TRBJ2-6	.	CAWSWGQGSSGANVLTF
TRBV6-5	TRBJ2-6	.	CASSYPRQGRANVLTF
TRBV12-3/TRBV12-4	TRBJ2-7	.	CASSLALSGSNYEQYF
TRBV9	TRBJ2-1	.	CASSSLAGGNNEQFF
TRBV18	TRBJ2-5	.	CASSPDQGILGETQYF
TRBV30	TRBJ2-4	.	CAWKGEDIQYF
TRBV2	TRBJ2-5	.	CASRGEKETQYF
TRBV18	TRBJ1-2	.	CASSPPGTVYGYTF
TRBV5-1	TRBJ1-1	.	CASSPGGGRGLMNTEAFF
TRBV25-1	TRBJ2-3	.	CASSEYRGTDTQYF
TRBV20-1	TRBJ1-1	.	CSASHNRGAEAFF
TRBV20-1	TRBJ2-1	.	CSARVRHSYNEQFF
TRBV5-1	TRBJ2-7	.	CASSVAGTGTYEQYF
TRBV27	TRBJ1-1	.	CASSLSGAGRNTEAFF
TRBV3-1	TRBJ2-7	.	CASSQGRGLGYEQYF
TRBV29-1	TRBJ2-5	.	CSVAGVQETQYF
TRBV9	TRBJ2-1	.	CASSGYSGLPYNEQFF
TRBV27	TRBJ2-1	.	CASSLDGFPTNYNEQFF
TRBV30	TRBJ2-1	.	CAWSVLVGEQFF
TRBV20-1	TRBJ2-3	.	CSASPSTVYSTDTQYF
TRBV30	TRBJ2-4	.	CAWGGDRGNIQYF
TRBV6-1	TRBJ2-1	.	CASSAGTTSEQFF
TRBV18	TRBJ1-1	.	CASSPRTAIEAFF
TRBV4-1	TRBJ1-4	.	CASSQITAGNEKLFF
TRBV7-6	TRBJ2-2	.	CASSLVLGGELFF
TRBV5-6	TRBJ2-1	.	CASSRPPHNEQFF
TRBV3-1	TRBJ2-1	.	CASSLSQGDEQFF